This T cell receptor beta chain came from a study of sequential checkpoint blockade in melanoma. The overall study: Arm A got nivolumab then ipilimumab; arm B the reverse, 1:1.

Indicated treatment: randomized to nivolumab then ipilimumab (arm A) or the reverse (arm B). Produced via immunoSEQ multiplex PCR; TCRdb's table is partial and in-frame only. Of under 20,000 clones detected, roughly three quarters appear once; the ten largest clones hold 12%. This clone was seen a single time. The sequenced sample was CD8+ T cells sorted from blood (inferred from file names), obtained from a patient given nivolumab and ipilimumab in sequence. The sequence was collected from a human donor with melanoma.

The CDR3 coding sequence is TGTGCCAGCAGCCTCCGACAGGGGCCCTTCTATGACTGCACCTTC. Translated, it gives CASSLRQGPFYDCTF. This sequence joins TRBV11-1 and TRBJ1-2; TRBD1 matches 8 bases. Trimming took 5 bases from V and 13 from J; bases not matched to a gene: 18. Per the germline V gene, CDR1 is SGHAT and CDR2 is FQDESV (reference sequence). This CDR3 has 15 amino acids.